The 30 T cell receptor beta chains in this list originate from one sample, sequenced in a study of CD8+ T cells in alopecia areata. Following RNA extraction, reverse transcription yielded cDNA that acted as the sequencing template. Only in-frame clones appear in the TCRdb table, and some are missing; sequencing was by immunoSEQ multiplex PCR. Of about 140,000 clones in the sample, about 60% are singletons; the top ten hold roughly 6.5%. The source was CD4+ T cells sorted from blood, collected at week 0. The receptors derive from a human donor with alopecia areata.

The chain is built from TRBV2 and TRBJ1-1, with no clear D. V lost 6 bases to trimming and J lost 5 bases, with 7 bases between them. Germline V gives CDR1 SNHLY, CDR2 FYNNEI. CDR3 length: 11 amino acids. The CDR3 coding sequence is TGTGCCAGCAGGATCTGGACTGAAGCTTTCTTT. Translated: CASRIWTEAFF.

J is TRBJ2-5 and V is TRBV2; D unclear. Per the germline V gene, CDR1 is SNHLY and CDR2 is FYNNEI. This CDR3 has 12 amino acids. The V gene lost 6 bases and the J gene lost 5 bases, with 10 bases spanning the gap. CDR3 in amino acids: CASRQETETQYF. CDR3 nucleotide sequence: TGTGCCAGCAGGCAGGAGACGGAGACCCAGTACTTC.

J is TRBJ1-4 and V is TRBV4-3; a possible D gene is TRBD1 (6 bases). This CDR3 region has 16 residues. The germline gives CDR1 LGHNA, CDR2 YSLEER. Trimming left V 0 bases short and J 7 bases short, with 15 bases between. The CDR3 nucleotides read TGCGCCAGCAGCCAAGAGACAGGCTTTCTCAGTGAAAAACTGTTTTTT. This codes for CASSQETGFLSEKLFF.

This rearrangement joins TRBV5-1 to TRBJ2-2, with 12 bases fitting TRBD2. V was pared by 4 bases and J by 6 bases, with 4 bases of the junction left unmatched. Per germline, CDR1 SGHRS and CDR2 YFSETQ. This CDR3 is built from 15 residues. Here the CDR3 DNA reads TGCGCCAGCAGCCCGGGACTAGCGGGTGCCGGGGAGCTGTTTTTT. Protein: CASSPGLAGAGELFF.

This chain links TRBV7-2 with TRBJ2-7; D may be TRBD1 (6 bases). This CDR3 has 14 amino acids. Germline CDR1 reads SGHTA; CDR2 reads FQGNSA. The ends were cut back, 2 bases at V and 3 bases at J, with 11 bases in the middle. The CDR3 DNA reads TGTGCCAGCAGCTTATTACAGGGAAGCTACGAGCAGTACTTC. It encodes CASSLLQGSYEQYF.

The chain has TRBV4-1 and TRBJ2-5; unclear D gene. V gave up 1 base and J gave up 5 bases, with 8 bases separating them. The CDR3 totals 13 residues. Looked up from germline, CDR1 is MGHRA and CDR2 is YSYEKL. CDR3 nucleotide sequence: TGCGCCAGCAGCCAAGTTTCTGACGAGACCCAGTACTTC. Protein product: CASSQVSDETQYF.

J is TRBJ1-5 and V is TRBV5-5, with no clear D. Germline CDR1 SGHKS, CDR2 YYEKEE (reference sequence). The CDR3 sequence is 14 residues long. V was shortened by 7 bases and J by 2 bases, with 13 bases between the two germline ends. CDR3 bases: TGTGCCAGCGGAAGAGATGATGGCAATCAGCCCCAGCATTTT. Translation: CASGRDDGNQPQHF.

This clone is a singleton in its sample. V gene TRBV29-1 combines with J gene TRBJ1-1; TRBD1 aligns across 7 bases. Losses at the gene ends were 6 bases for V and 4 bases for J; bases not matched to a gene: 8. Germline V lookup: CDR1 SQVTM, CDR2 ANQGSEA. The CDR3 contains 13 residues. In nucleotides, the CDR3 is TGCAGCGTCTTTGGGCAGGGGGGCACTGAAGCTTTCTTT. Encoded protein: CSVFGQGGTEAFF.

The chain couples TRBV29-1 to TRBJ2-1, with TRBD2 matching 7 bases. The CDR3 extends over 16 amino acids. With V trimmed by 4 bases and J by 3 bases, 12 bases remained unmatched. Germline V CDR1 and CDR2: SQVTM, ANQGSEA. Here the CDR3 reads CSVVGDTGGSYNEQFF. DNA for the CDR3: TGCAGCGTTGTCGGCGATACGGGGGGTAGCTACAATGAGCAGTTCTTC.

This clone was detected ten times or more. The chain links TRBV6-5 to TRBJ2-1, with 10 bases aligning to TRBD1. With 4 bases clipped from V and 6 bases from J, the junction kept 6 bases outside the gene matches. Germline CDR1 and CDR2: MNHEY and SVGAGI. The CDR3 length is 15 residues. For the CDR3, the DNA is TGTGCCAGCAGTTTGGGGACAGGGGTTATCAATGAGCAGTTCTTC. Protein: CASSLGTGVINEQFF.

The rearrangement joins TRBV9 to TRBJ2-5; the match to TRBD1 covers 9 bases. The CDR3 length is 15 residues. CDR1 is SGDLS, CDR2 YYNGEE, per germline. The trim removed 0 bases at V and 2 bases at J, leaving 2 bases unmatched. CDR3 sequence reads: CASSVGQGGQETQYF. The CDR3, as DNA: TGTGCCAGCAGCGTAGGACAGGGGGGACAAGAGACCCAGTACTTC.

The genes are TRBV10-3 and TRBJ2-7; either TRBD1 or TRBD2 may fit D (5 bases each). The CDR3 is made up of 13 amino acids. Germline V gives CDR1 ENHRY, CDR2 SYGVKD. V lost 6 bases to trimming and J lost 3 bases, with 12 bases between them. The CDR3 protein is CAISHRDGYEQYF. CDR3 nucleotides: TGTGCCATCAGCCACCGGGACGGCTACGAGCAGTACTTC.

The V gene is TRBV5-1, the J gene TRBJ1-1; 8 bases line up with TRBD1. J was trimmed by 4 bases and V by 3 bases; bases with no gene match: 8. Germline-derived CDR1 and CDR2 are SGHRS and YFSETQ. The CDR3 covers 15 residues. Written as DNA, the CDR3 is TGCGCCAGCAGCTGGGGGGACAGGAAAGCCACTGAAGCTTTCTTT. Translation gives CASSWGDRKATEAFF. Drawing the rest from reference TRBV5-1 and TRBJ1-1, the complete variable domain is KAGVTQTPRYLIKTRGQQVTLSCSPISGHRSVSWYQQTPGQGLQFLFEYFSETQRNKGNFPGRFSGRQFSNSRSEMNVSTLELGDSALYLCASSWGDRKATEAFFGQGTRLTVV.

Remarks on this clone: The sample contains more than one DNA sequence encoding this CDR3. V usage is TRBV10-3 and J usage is TRBJ1-5; 7 bases agree with TRBD1. Germline loops: CDR1 ENHRY, CDR2 SYGVKD. This CDR3 comprises 12 residues. Trimming removed 8 bases from V and 4 bases from J; junction bases left unmatched: 2. CDR3: CAISDRNQPQHF. CDR3 bases: TGTGCCATCTCGGACAGGAATCAGCCCCAGCATTTT.

The V call is TRBV7-9, the J call TRBJ1-1, with 7 bases matching TRBD1. V was clipped by 7 bases and J by 0 bases; unmatched bases: 2. This CDR3 is built from 13 residues. Per the germline V gene, CDR1 is SEHNR and CDR2 is FQNEAQ (reference sequence). The CDR3 loop is CASTGQMNTEAFF. The CDR3 DNA sequence: TGTGCCAGCACGGGACAGATGAACACTGAAGCTTTCTTT.

V is TRBV4-1 and J is TRBJ2-5; possibly TRBD1 or TRBD2 for D (5 bases each). The CDR3 loop spans 14 amino acids. CDR1 is MGHRA, CDR2 YSYEKL, per germline. V lost 6 bases and J lost 1, with 12 bases in between. CDR3 nucleotide sequence: TGCGCCAGCAGGAAAACTAGGGGCCAAGAGACCCAGTACTTC. Amino acids: CASRKTRGQETQYF.

This clone was seen only a few times. The chain couples TRBV10-3 to TRBJ2-3, with 8 bases that match TRBD2. J was trimmed by 3 bases and V by 8 bases; bases with no gene match: 4. Germline V gene data show CDR1 as ENHRY and CDR2 as SYGVKD. CDR3 size: 13 residues. The CDR3 region is CAISGGPTDTQYF. The CDR3, as DNA: TGTGCCATCTCGGGGGGGCCGACAGATACGCAGTATTTT.

The chain recombines TRBV6-6 with TRBJ1-2; D is unresolved. CDR1 MNHNY and CDR2 SVGAGI come from the germline V gene (reference sequence). This CDR3 region has 12 residues. V gave up 6 bases and J gave up 8 bases, with 13 bases separating them. CDR3 residues: CASSPVTGGYTF. The DNA for the CDR3 is TGTGCCAGCAGCCCCGTGACGGGGGGCTACACCTTC.

The CDR3 reads CASSYWAGVSTDTQYF. CDR3 bases: TGTGCCAGCAGTTACTGGGCGGGGGTAAGCACAGATACGCAGTATTTT. The rearrangement uses TRBV6-5 and TRBJ2-3, with 7 bases aligning to TRBD2. V lost 1 base to trimming and J lost 0 bases; unmatched junction nucleotides: 4. This CDR3 contains 16 residues. Germline CDR1 MNHEY, CDR2 SVGAGI.

This chain links TRBV27 with TRBJ1-6; tentatively, D is TRBD1 (5 bases). Trimming took off 0 bases at V and 9 bases at J, with 12 bases between the two ends. CDR1 is MNHEY, CDR2 SMNVEV, per germline (reference sequence). CDR3 length: 15 amino acids. CDR3 amino acids: CASSLSTRVASPLHF. Here the CDR3 DNA reads TGTGCCAGCAGTTTATCTACCAGGGTTGCTTCACCCCTCCACTTT.

In this sample, this clone turned up many times. The chain links TRBV6-5 to TRBJ2-2; no reliable D call. The V end was cut by 2 bases, the J end by 3 bases, with 10 bases between. Looked up from germline, CDR1 is MNHEY and CDR2 is SVGAGI. CDR3 length: 15 amino acids. CDR3 loop: CASSYGQFDTGELFF. The CDR3 DNA reads TGTGCCAGCAGTTACGGGCAGTTTGACACCGGGGAGCTGTTTTTT.

The chain recombines TRBV13 with TRBJ2-1, with 7 bases aligning to TRBD2. CDR1 is PRHDT, CDR2 FYEKMQ, per germline (reference sequence). V lost 6 bases to trimming and J lost 2 bases; unmatched junction nucleotides: 7. This CDR3 spans 15 amino acids. Here the CDR3 DNA reads TGTGCCAGCAGTCCTGGCGGGGGTCCCTACAATGAGCAGTTCTTC. Translated: CASSPGGGPYNEQFF.

The rearrangement links TRBV15 to TRBJ1-6; tentative D call: TRBD1 (5 bases). With 0 bases removed from V and 7 bases from J, the gap between germline ends came to 7 bases. This CDR3 has 14 residues. CDR1 and CDR2 from the germline V gene are LNHNV and YYDKDF (reference sequence). The CDR3 spells CATSRDRGNSPLHF. CDR3 in DNA: TGTGCCACCAGCAGAGATCGGGGGAATTCACCCCTCCACTTT.

The rearrangement joins TRBV19 to TRBJ2-3; the D gene is possibly TRBD2 (6 bases). The CDR3 covers 14 residues. The V and J ends lost 6 bases and 4 bases respectively, with 14 bases between them. The germline gives CDR1 LNHDA, CDR2 SQIVND (reference sequence). The CDR3 DNA follows: TGTGCCAGTAGCGGAGGGGCCGCGTCAGATACGCAGTATTTT. Amino acids: CASSGGAASDTQYF.

The chain carries TRBV4-1 and TRBJ2-4; tentative D call: TRBD1 (5 bases). This CDR3 comprises 19 residues. CDR1 and CDR2 from the germline V gene are MGHRA and YSYEKL. Trimming shortened V by 5 bases and J by 8 bases, and 31 bases separated the two germline ends. CDR3 coding DNA: TGCGCCAGCAGCGTTCTAATCTCGCGGCAGGGCTACCAAGGGGACATTCAGTACTTC. This codes for CASSVLISRQGYQGDIQYF.

The V call is TRBV7-9, the J call TRBJ1-2, with a tentative D call TRBD1 (6 bases). Trimming removed 5 bases at V and 2 bases at J, with 15 bases between. The germline V gene encodes CDR1 SEHNR and CDR2 FQNEAQ (reference sequence). CDR3 length equals 15 residues. The CDR3 loop reads CASSLGTGPNYGYTF. CDR3 DNA sequence: TGTGCCAGCAGCCTGGGCACAGGGCCGAACTATGGCTACACCTTC.

Details on this clone: The same CDR3 is also encoded by other DNA sequences in this sample. V and J are TRBV30 and TRBJ2-5, with D unresolved. CDR1 and CDR2 from the germline V gene are GTSNPN and SVGIG (reference sequence). This CDR3 has 11 residues. The V end lost 0 bases, the J end lost 2 bases, and 1 base lay between the germline ends. The CDR3 sequence: CAWSVQETQYF. For the CDR3, the DNA is TGTGCCTGGAGTGTTCAAGAGACCCAGTACTTC.

The chain joins TRBV2 to TRBJ1-2; unclear D gene. The CDR3 loop spans 13 amino acids. Trimming left V 6 bases short and J 4 bases short, with 12 bases between. Per germline, CDR1 SNHLY and CDR2 FYNNEI. The CDR3 sequence is CASSPQTSYGYTF. CDR3 nucleotides: TGTGCCAGCAGCCCACAAACCTCCTATGGCTACACCTTC.

The table lists this clone with a few counts. The CDR3 DNA sequence: TGCAGTGCTAGTCACGGCGGCTACACCTTC. Its protein product is CSASHGGYTF. The V gene is TRBV20-1, the J gene TRBJ1-2, with D unclear. Germline values: CDR1 DFQATT, CDR2 SNEGSKA (reference sequence). This CDR3 has 10 amino acids. V was cut by 3 bases and J by 8 bases, with 7 bases left in between.

The gene calls are TRBV5-4 and TRBJ2-7; 7 bases line up with TRBD1. The length of the CDR3 is 13 residues. V dropped 0 bases and J dropped 9; count of bases not matched to a gene: 6. Per germline, CDR1 SGHNT and CDR2 YYREEE (reference sequence). CDR3 sequence (DNA): TGTGCCAGCAGCTTGGATGAGGGGGCTGGGCAGTACTTC. Translation gives CASSLDEGAGQYF. The variable domain in full, completed from reference TRBV5-4 and TRBJ2-7, reads ETGVTQSPTHLIKTRGQQVTLRCSSQSGHNTVSWYQQALGQGPQFIFQYYREEENGRGNFPPRFSGLQFPNYSSELNVNALELDDSALYLCASSLDEGAGQYFGPGTRLTVT.